This T cell receptor (beta chain) derives from a study of blood T cell dynamics during melanoma immunotherapy. Time point: week 3, after first cycle of checkpoint inhibitor. With V trimmed by 4 bases and J by 8 bases, 7 bases remained unmatched. Germline V gene sequence: CDR1 MNHNY, CDR2 SVGAGI (reference sequence). The CDR3 extends over 13 amino acids. This table comes from immunoSEQ multiplex PCR, and its TCRdb copy is limited to in-frame clones, with some not included. The data contain roughly 8,000 clones, roughly 85% of them singletons. The sequence derives from a human donor with melanoma. Sequenced here: blood, sampled from a patient treated with checkpoint blockade. The genes are TRBV6-6 and TRBJ1-2; 7 bases are shared with TRBD1. The CDR3 spells CASSLRGLQGYTF. The CDR3 nucleotides are TGTGCCAGCAGTTTGAGGGGGCTTCAAGGCTACACCTTC.